These 2 T cell receptor beta chains share one sample of origin, sequenced in a study of T cells in narcolepsy. Generated by immunoSEQ multiplex PCR, the TCRdb table keeps only in-frame clones and is missing some. Of 25,000 to 35,000 clones listed, around four fifths were seen once; the top ten hold roughly 1%. What was sequenced was CD45RA- memory CD4+ T cells from PBMCs. These receptors all come from a human donor with narcolepsy.

Of note for this clone: Other nucleotide sequences in the sample specify the same CDR3. The chain uses TRBV5-1 and TRBJ2-2; 10 nucleotides line up with TRBD1. This CDR3 is 16 amino acids long. Per germline, CDR1 SGHRS and CDR2 YFSETQ. With V trimmed by 3 bases and J by 2 bases, 4 bases remained unmatched. Here the CDR3 DNA reads TGCGCCAGCAGCTCCGGACAGGGGGTAAACACCGGGGAGCTGTTTTTT. Its protein product is CASSSGQGVNTGELFF. The full variable domain, with the rest looked up from reference TRBV5-1 and TRBJ2-2, is KAGVTQTPRYLIKTRGQQVTLSCSPISGHRSVSWYQQTPGQGLQFLFEYFSETQRNKGNFPGRFSGRQFSNSRSEMNVSTLELGDSALYLCASSSGQGVNTGELFFGEGSRLTVL.

The rearrangement joins TRBV6-1 to TRBJ1-2; 9 bases are shared with TRBD1. There are 15 residues in the CDR3. Germline V CDR1 and CDR2: MNHNS, SASEGT. V shed 5 bases, J shed 4 bases, and the junction held 8 bases outside the gene matches. The DNA for the CDR3 is TGTGCCAGCAGTACAACAACAGGGGGCACCTATGGCTACACCTTC. Protein: CASSTTTGGTYGYTF.